The 20 T cell receptor beta chains below come from one sample, sequenced in a study of T cell therapy after organ transplantation. Their antigen targets remain unknown. Profiled with immunoSEQ multiplex PCR; TCRdb holds only in-frame clones, not every one. Of 51,000 or so clones detected, roughly 93% appear once; the ten largest clones hold over 3%. The sample was CD8+ T cells from blood, taken before autologous CMV-specific T cell therapy. These receptors originate from a human patient who had received a solid organ transplant and had CMV disease.

The V gene is TRBV6-6, the J gene TRBJ2-7, with D uncertain. The germline V gene encodes CDR1 MNHNY and CDR2 SVGAGI (reference sequence). The CDR3 sequence is 13 residues long. With 7 bases removed from V and 0 bases from J, the gap between germline ends came to 10 bases. The CDR3 reads CASTEPDSYEQYF. The CDR3 DNA reads TGTGCCAGCACCGAGCCTGACTCCTACGAGCAGTACTTC.

The chain combines TRBV6-5 with TRBJ1-2; 11 bases fit TRBD1. This CDR3 has 15 amino acids. The V gene's germline CDR1 is MNHEY and CDR2 SVGAGI. V lost 5 bases to trimming and J lost 4 bases; unmatched junction nucleotides: 6. Here the CDR3 DNA reads TGTGCCAGCAGTCACACCGGGACAGGGGGCTATGGCTACACCTTC. Protein: CASSHTGTGGYGYTF.

This chain links TRBV19 with TRBJ2-7; D ambiguous. Germline V CDR1 and CDR2: LNHDA, SQIVND (reference sequence). The length of the CDR3 is 12 residues. V was clipped by 9 bases and J by 3 bases, with 12 bases between them. CDR3 residues: CASPKTDYEQYF. Written as DNA, the CDR3 is TGTGCCAGCCCTAAGACTGACTACGAGCAGTACTTC.

This clone has only one observation. The V call is TRBV29-1, the J call TRBJ2-7; TRBD2 agrees at 10 bases. The CDR3 loop spans 13 amino acids. V was clipped by 7 bases and J by 2 bases; unmatched bases: 5. Germline lookup yields CDR1 SQVTM and CDR2 ANQGSEA. This CDR3 is CSASGGDPYEQYF. CDR3 bases: TGCAGCGCGAGCGGGGGGGACCCCTACGAGCAGTACTTC.

Notes on this clone: The germline gene is not matched at one end of the junction; a read error may be the cause. V is TRBV5-1 and J is TRBJ2-1; 10 bases align to TRBD1. Germline V lookup: CDR1 SGHRS, CDR2 YFSETQ. The CDR3 extends over 16 amino acids. CDR3 DNA: TGCGCCAGCAGCCTCCAGGGACAGGGGTTCTACGATGAGCAGTTCTTC. As protein: CASSLQGQGFYDEQFF. Variable domain in full (rest from reference TRBV5-1 and TRBJ2-1): KAGVTQTPRYLIKTRGQQVTLSCSPISGHRSVSWYQQTPGQGLQFLFEYFSETQRNKGNFPGRFSGRQFSNSRSEMNVSTLELGDSALYLCASSLQGQGFYDEQFFGPGTRLTVL.

There are a few counts of this clone. This CDR3 is also generated by other DNA sequences in the sample. The chain uses TRBV6-5 and TRBJ2-7; D is undetermined. The CDR3 runs 11 residues. Trimming stripped 6 bases from V and 3 bases from J, with 6 bases between. CDR1 and CDR2 from the germline V gene are MNHEY and SVGAGI. In DNA form, the CDR3 reads TGTGCCAGCAGCTTGGGCTACGAGCAGTACTTC. As protein: CASSLGYEQYF.

V and J are TRBV6-1 and TRBJ1-2; D is undetermined. The ends were cut back, 1 base at V and 5 bases at J, with 14 bases in the middle. The CDR3 is made up of 15 amino acids. The germline gives CDR1 MNHNS, CDR2 SASEGT. CDR3 loop: CASSEDPTSFYGYTF. The DNA for the CDR3 is TGTGCCAGCAGTGAAGACCCGACATCGTTTTATGGCTACACCTTC.

The chain uses TRBV30 and TRBJ2-7; 8 bases match TRBD1. Germline CDR1 is GTSNPN and CDR2 is SVGIG (reference sequence). The CDR3 consists of 14 residues. V shed 0 bases and J 5 bases; nucleotides not matched to a gene: 6. The CDR3 protein is CAWSVQSGGHEQYF. The CDR3 nucleotides read TGTGCCTGGAGTGTACAGTCAGGGGGCCACGAGCAGTACTTC.

V and J are TRBV7-9 and TRBJ2-1; 7 nucleotides match TRBD2. With 3 bases clipped from V and 6 bases from J, the junction kept 11 bases outside the gene matches. The germline V gene has CDR1 SEHNR and CDR2 FQNEAQ (reference sequence). CDR3 size: 16 residues. The CDR3 is CASSFEPGREVNEQFF. The DNA for the CDR3 is TGTGCCAGCAGCTTTGAACCGGGACGGGAGGTCAATGAGCAGTTCTTC.

The rearrangement uses TRBV7-6 and TRBJ2-7, with TRBD1 matching 7 bases. Trimming cost V 5 bases and J 5 bases; bases outside gene matches: 9. From germline, CDR1 is SGHVS and CDR2 FNYEAQ. The CDR3 contains 14 residues. DNA for the CDR3: TGTGCCAGCAGCCCTCAACCCGGGACAGACGAGCAGTACTTC. Translation: CASSPQPGTDEQYF.

V usage is TRBV19 and J usage is TRBJ1-2, with a tentative D call TRBD1 (6 bases). The CDR3 runs to 13 residues. With 6 bases removed from V and 2 bases from J, the gap between germline ends came to 10 bases. The V gene's germline CDR1 is LNHDA and CDR2 SQIVND (reference sequence). The CDR3 spells CASSLDRNYGYTF. In DNA form, the CDR3 reads TGTGCCAGTAGCTTGGACAGAAACTATGGCTACACCTTC.

This clone was detected only once. The V call is TRBV11-2, the J call TRBJ1-2; D call uncertain. Germline CDR1 and CDR2: SGHAT and FQNNGV. The CDR3 totals 14 residues. Trimming took off 1 base at V and 6 bases at J, with 12 bases between the two ends. CDR3 protein: CASSLVAAVDGYTF. DNA of the CDR3: TGTGCCAGCAGCTTAGTAGCCGCGGTCGATGGCTACACCTTC.

This chain joins TRBV27 and TRBJ1-1, with 7 bases fitting TRBD1. Germline V lookup: CDR1 MNHEY, CDR2 SMNVEV (reference sequence). Losses at the gene ends were 3 bases for V and 0 bases for J; bases not matched to a gene: 4. The CDR3 runs 15 residues. The CDR3 loop reads CASSLQQGMNTEAFF. The CDR3 region has the DNA TGTGCCAGCAGTTTGCAACAGGGGATGAACACTGAAGCTTTCTTT.

The chain has TRBV22-1 and TRBJ1-1. TRBV22-1 is noted as a pseudogene. There are 15 residues in the CDR3. CDR3 loop: CPGSAPEELNTEAFF. In DNA form, the CDR3 reads TGTCCTGGGAGCGCGCCGGAGGAACTGAACACTGAAGCTTTCTTT.

The chain employs TRBV29-1 and TRBJ2-5; 8 bases fit TRBD2. V lost 3 bases, J lost 2 bases, and 11 bases stayed unmatched. The CDR3 spans 16 residues. Germline V gives CDR1 SQVTM, CDR2 ANQGSEA. CDR3 nucleotide sequence: TGCAGCGTTGACCCCCCCCTAGCGGGCGGACAAGAGACCCAGTACTTC. Amino acid sequence: CSVDPPLAGGQETQYF.

The chain recombines TRBV30 with TRBJ2-1; the D gene could be TRBD1 or TRBD2 (5 bases each). Germline assignment: CDR1 GTSNPN and CDR2 SVGIG (reference sequence). The CDR3 is 11 residues long. Trimming left V 5 bases short and J 14 bases short, with 16 bases between. The CDR3 region is CAWADTRGKFF. Written as DNA, the CDR3 is TGTGCCTGGGCTGACACCCGGGGCAAGTTCTTC.

The J gene is TRBJ2-7, the V gene TRBV6-1, with D perhaps matching TRBD1 or TRBD2 (5 bases each). The CDR3 has 14 amino acids. CDR1 is MNHNS and CDR2 is SASEGT in the germline V gene. V lost 5 bases and J lost 0, with 11 bases in between. The CDR3 sequence is CASSPTGASYEQYF. CDR3 DNA sequence: TGTGCCAGCAGTCCAACCGGGGCCTCCTACGAGCAGTACTTC.

The chain joins TRBV4-3 to TRBJ2-7, with D hard to call. This CDR3 has 13 amino acids. The ends were cut back, 2 bases at V and 0 bases at J, with 5 bases in the middle. Looked up from germline, CDR1 is LGHNA and CDR2 is YSLEER. The CDR3 sequence: CASSQSDSYEQYF. The DNA for the CDR3 is TGCGCCAGCAGCCAATCGGACTCCTACGAGCAGTACTTC.

This rearrangement joins TRBV7-9 to TRBJ2-7; D ambiguous. Germline loops: CDR1 SEHNR, CDR2 FQNEAQ (reference sequence). The CDR3 spans 11 residues. Trimming took off 0 bases at V and 7 bases at J, with 4 bases between the two ends. The CDR3 DNA is TGTGCCAGCAGCTTAGCGGGGGAGCAGTACTTC. As protein: CASSLAGEQYF.

This sequence joins TRBV4-1 and TRBJ1-5, with a possible D match to TRBD1 (6 bases). The length of the CDR3 is 14 residues. V lost 3 bases and J 5 bases, leaving 11 bases between the germline ends. The V gene's germline CDR1 is MGHRA and CDR2 YSYEKL. The CDR3 loop reads CASSHGQTDQPQHF. CDR3 DNA: TGCGCCAGCAGCCACGGACAGACTGATCAGCCCCAGCATTTT.